These 17 T cell receptor beta chains were all obtained from the same sample, sequenced in a study of response to subunit inactivated influenza vaccine. TCRdb itself ran the RT-PCR reads through MiXCR, one entry per CDR3 protein. The sample shows around 600,000 distinct CDR3 sequences, 10% to 12% of them seen only once. These data were also filed under a second study, of T cells expressing NK-cell markers. That report notes: It was by 5'RACE template switching with UMIs that TCR beta cDNA was made.

Sequencing was performed on PBMCs from blood, taken on the day of vaccination. The receptors derive from a man aged 50 or older who received an inactivated influenza vaccine.

The chain employs TRBV5-1 and TRBJ1-5; maybe TRBD1 (5 bases). V shed 0 bases and J shed 4 bases, with 11 bases lying between them. The length of the CDR3 is 15 residues. Per the germline V gene, CDR1 is SGHRS and CDR2 is YFSETQ. CDR3 bases: TGCGCCAGCAGCTTGGGGGGCACTTATAATCAGCCCCAGCATTTT. This sequence encodes CASSLGGTYNQPQHF. The full variable domain, rest sourced from reference TRBV5-1 and TRBJ1-5, is KAGVTQTPRYLIKTRGQQVTLSCSPISGHRSVSWYQQTPGQGLQFLFEYFSETQRNKGNFPGRFSGRQFSNSRSEMNVSTLELGDSALYLCASSLGGTYNQPQHFGDGTRLSIL.

This rearrangement joins TRBV20-1 to TRBJ2-2, with TRBD2 as a possible D gene (5 bases). The CDR3 covers 15 residues. Trimming pared 5 bases from V and 1 base from J, leaving 14 bases between. Germline V gene sequence: CDR1 DFQATT, CDR2 SNEGSKA (reference sequence). CDR3: CSAQARARNTGELFF. The CDR3 region has the DNA TGCAGTGCTCAAGCGCGGGCCAGGAACACCGGGGAGCTGTTTTTT.

This clonotype was picked up a small number of times. The V and J genes are TRBV9 and TRBJ2-3; 9 bases fit TRBD2. CDR1 and CDR2 (germline): SGDLS, YYNGEE. This CDR3 region has 16 residues. J gave up 4 bases and V 3 bases, and 9 bases lay outside the gene matches. CDR3 region: CASSESGGRAPDTQYF. In DNA form, the CDR3 reads TGTGCCAGCAGCGAATCTGGCGGGAGGGCCCCAGATACGCAGTATTTT.

This clonotype was seen only a few times. The chain carries TRBV12-3 or TRBV12-4 and TRBJ2-7, with D maybe TRBD2 (5 bases). The V end was cut by 6 bases, the J end by 5 bases, with 17 bases between. CDR3 size: 14 residues. This CDR3 is CASSPKIHGDEQYF. DNA for the CDR3: TGTGCCAGCAGCCCCAAGATACACGGGGACGAGCAGTACTTC.

V usage is TRBV7-9 and J usage is TRBJ2-7; 7 bases align to TRBD1. J was trimmed by 5 bases and V by 5 bases; bases with no gene match: 9. The V gene's germline CDR1 is SEHNR and CDR2 FQNEAQ (reference sequence). The CDR3 loop spans 14 amino acids. Written as DNA, the CDR3 is TGTGCCAGCAGCGGGACAGACATAAGAGACGAGCAGTACTTC. This codes for CASSGTDIRDEQYF.

This clonotype was detected only a few times. The chain employs TRBV12-3 or TRBV12-4 and TRBJ2-1, with 11 bases that match TRBD2. The V and J ends lost 6 bases and 7 bases, in that order; junction bases with no gene match: 14. The CDR3 loop spans 17 amino acids. CDR3 sequence (DNA): TGTGCCAGCAGCCGGACTAGCGGGTGGGCGAGGGGAAATGAGCAGTTCTTC. The encoded protein is CASSRTSGWARGNEQFF.

The V gene is TRBV7-2, the J gene TRBJ1-2; D is uncertain. CDR3 length: 11 amino acids. V was clipped by 1 base and J by 7 bases, with 4 bases between them. CDR1 and CDR2 from the germline V gene are SGHTA and FQGNSA. Here the CDR3 DNA reads TGTGCCAGCAGCTTAGTGGTTGGCTACACCTTC. Its translation is CASSLVVGYTF.

This clonotype was counted ten times or more. The genes are TRBV12-3 or TRBV12-4 and TRBJ1-1; TRBD1 might be the D (5 bases). Trimming shortened V by 6 bases and J by 1 base, and 12 bases separated the two germline ends. The CDR3 is 14 residues long. The CDR3 here is CASSTGTGNTEAFF. The CDR3 coding sequence is TGTGCCAGCAGCACAGGAACCGGGAACACTGAAGCTTTCTTT.

This clonotype was found a few times. This rearrangement joins TRBV20-1 to TRBJ1-2; tentatively, D is TRBD1 (5 bases). V dropped 2 bases and J dropped 3 bases, with 7 bases sitting between them. The CDR3 has 12 residues. Germline CDR1 and CDR2: DFQATT and SNEGSKA (reference sequence). This CDR3 reads CSARQGHYGYTF. As DNA, the CDR3 is TGCAGTGCTAGACAGGGTCACTATGGCTACACCTTC.

The genes are TRBV12-3 or TRBV12-4 and TRBJ1-5; D ambiguous. The CDR3 is 13 residues long. The V gene lost 2 bases and the J gene lost 7 bases, with 9 bases spanning the gap. DNA of the CDR3: TGTGCCAGCAGTTTATTGGGAGGCCAGCCCCAGCATTTT. It yields the protein CASSLLGGQPQHF.

The chain is built from TRBV5-1 and TRBJ2-3; D possibly corresponds to TRBD2 (6 bases). V gave up 0 bases and J gave up 1 base, with 9 bases separating them. The CDR3 is 15 amino acids. Germline V gene lookup returns CDR1 SGHRS and CDR2 YFSETQ. The chain's CDR3 is CASSLAAGRTDTQYF. CDR3 coding DNA: TGCGCCAGCAGCTTGGCAGCGGGCCGCACAGATACGCAGTATTTT.

This clonotype was picked up a small number of times. This chain uses TRBV3-1 with TRBJ2-1; maybe TRBD1 (6 bases). Germline V CDR1 and CDR2: LGHDT, YNNKEL (reference sequence). V was pared by 0 bases and J by 10 bases, with 19 bases between. This CDR3 spans 16 amino acids. CDR3 sequence reads: CASSQEVRGRDWEQFF. CDR3 bases: TGTGCCAGCAGCCAAGAGGTCAGGGGCCGGGATTGGGAGCAGTTCTTC.

This rearrangement joins TRBV6-1 to TRBJ2-7, with 8 bases aligning to TRBD2. Trimming cost V 6 bases and J 3 bases; bases outside gene matches: 7. Germline CDR1 MNHNS, CDR2 SASEGT. This CDR3 is 14 amino acids long. The CDR3 bases are TGTGCCAGCAGCACCGGGAGGGACCGCTACGAGCAGTACTTC. Translating it yields CASSTGRDRYEQYF.

The J gene is TRBJ2-5, the V gene TRBV28; 8 nucleotides line up with TRBD1. V was clipped by 5 bases and J by 4 bases; unmatched bases: 6. CDR3 length: 14 amino acids. The germline CDR1 and CDR2 sequences are MDHEN and SYDVKM. The CDR3 DNA sequence: TGTGCCAGCAGTACCCAGGGGGCCTCAGAGACCCAGTACTTC. This sequence encodes CASSTQGASETQYF. Full variable domain (missing parts from reference TRBV28 and TRBJ2-5): DVKVTQSSRYLVKRTGEKVFLECVQDMDHENMFWYRQDPGLGLRLIYFSYDVKMKEKGDIPEGYSVSREKKERFSLILESASTNQTSMYLCASSTQGASETQYFGPGTRLLVL.

This chain uses TRBV20-1 with TRBJ1-2; 10 positions match TRBD1. The CDR3 extends over 14 amino acids. Germline CDR1 and CDR2: DFQATT and SNEGSKA (reference sequence). After removal of 3 bases from V and 8 bases from J, the junction contained 9 bases not matched to a gene. CDR3 coding DNA: TGCAGTGCTAGGACAGGGGGCGCAGGGGGAGGCTACACCTTC. Its translation is CSARTGGAGGGYTF.

This clonotype was seen a handful of times. The rearrangement uses TRBV10-2 and TRBJ2-7, with TRBD2 matching 9 bases. Per the germline V gene, CDR1 is WSHSY and CDR2 is SAAADI. This CDR3 spans 17 amino acids. V shed 10 bases, J shed 5 bases, and the junction held 21 bases outside the gene matches. The CDR3 loop is CATNTVAGVVVNNEQYF. The CDR3 bases are TGCGCCACCAACACAGTAGCGGGAGTTGTCGTTAACAACGAGCAGTACTTC.

This clonotype came up many times. The chain couples TRBV3-1 to TRBJ2-2, with 7 bases matching TRBD1. V was clipped by 4 bases and J by 4 bases; unmatched bases: 3. This CDR3 comprises 14 residues. Germline values: CDR1 LGHDT, CDR2 YNNKEL (reference sequence). The DNA for the CDR3 is TGTGCCAGCAGCCTCGGGACAGTCACCGGGGAGCTGTTTTTT. This codes for CASSLGTVTGELFF.